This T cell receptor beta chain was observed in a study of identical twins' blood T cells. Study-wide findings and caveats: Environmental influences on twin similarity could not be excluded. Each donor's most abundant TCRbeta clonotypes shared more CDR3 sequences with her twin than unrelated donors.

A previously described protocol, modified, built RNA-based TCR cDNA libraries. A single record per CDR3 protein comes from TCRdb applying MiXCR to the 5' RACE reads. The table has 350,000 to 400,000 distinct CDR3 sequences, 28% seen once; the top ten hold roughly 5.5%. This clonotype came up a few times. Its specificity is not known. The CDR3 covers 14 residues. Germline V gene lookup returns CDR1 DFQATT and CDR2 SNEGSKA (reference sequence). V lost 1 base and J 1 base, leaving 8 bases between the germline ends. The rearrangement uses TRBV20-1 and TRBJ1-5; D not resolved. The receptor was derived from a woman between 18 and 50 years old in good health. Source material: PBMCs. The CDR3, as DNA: TGCAGTGCTAGAGGATGGGCGAGCAATCAGCCCCAGCATTTT. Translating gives CSARGWASNQPQHF.